Shown below are 24 T cell receptor beta chains from a single sample sequenced in a study of T cell repertoires in cytomegalovirus infection. TCRdb called the reads again in MiXCR, with one record for every CDR3 protein. The sample has 100,000 to 150,000 distinct CDR3 sequences; about 32% are singletons. Their antigen targets remain unknown. The source was CD8+ T cells from cultured PBMCs, collected from culture after CMV antigen stimulation. The receptors here all came from a human donor in good health (CMV status not recorded). Some clones in this sample may be carry-over from other donors' samples.

A few counts support this clonotype. The rearrangement joins TRBV5-1 to TRBJ1-5; TRBD1 is a possible D gene (5 bases). The CDR3 consists of 15 residues. Germline V gene data show CDR1 as SGHRS and CDR2 as YFSETQ. Trimming took off 0 bases at V and 0 bases at J, with 7 bases between the two ends. CDR3 in amino acids: CASSLGQSSNQPQHF. Written as DNA, the CDR3 is TGCGCCAGCAGCTTGGGACAGTCTAGCAATCAGCCCCAGCATTTT.

This clonotype was counted between two and nine times. The chain employs TRBV7-3 and TRBJ2-5; D possibly corresponds to TRBD2 (7 bases). Trimming removed 2 bases at V and 1 base at J, with 11 bases between. CDR1 SGHTA and CDR2 FQGTGA come from the germline V gene. This CDR3 has 15 amino acids. The CDR3 reads CASSLGGGIQETQYF. In DNA, the CDR3 is TGTGCCAGCAGCTTAGGCGGGGGCATCCAAGAGACCCAGTACTTC.

The J gene is TRBJ2-5, the V gene TRBV7-9; D might be TRBD2 (6 bases). CDR1 SEHNR and CDR2 FQNEAQ come from the germline V gene (reference sequence). CDR3 length: 14 amino acids. Trimming removed 5 bases from V and 3 bases from J, with 13 bases in between. Written as DNA, the CDR3 is TGTGCCAGCAGCCCCCGTTGGGGGGAAGAGACCCAGTACTTC. This encodes CASSPRWGEETQYF.

This clonotype was picked up many times. V and J are TRBV9 and TRBJ2-3; 7 bases fit TRBD2. Germline loops: CDR1 SGDLS, CDR2 YYNGEE. V lost 0 bases and J lost 2; bases outside the gene matches: 9. CDR3 length: 17 amino acids. The CDR3 sequence is CASSVAEGWDYTDTQYF. CDR3 bases: TGTGCCAGCAGCGTAGCTGAGGGGTGGGACTACACAGATACGCAGTATTTT.

The chain uses TRBV5-4 and TRBJ2-7; D may be TRBD1 (6 bases). The CDR3 has 13 amino acids. Trimming stripped 5 bases from V and 1 base from J, with 10 bases between. Per germline, CDR1 SGHNT and CDR2 YYREEE (reference sequence). CDR3 protein: CASSWDTSYEQYF. The CDR3 DNA reads TGTGCCAGCAGTTGGGACACTTCCTACGAGCAGTACTTC.

The chain is built from TRBV7-9 and TRBJ2-1; D unresolved. The CDR3 covers 13 residues. V gave up 5 bases and J gave up 10 bases, with 15 bases separating them. CDR1 SEHNR and CDR2 FQNEAQ come from the germline V gene (reference sequence). The CDR3 DNA sequence: TGTGCCAGCAGCCTCCCGGCGACGGCGGAGCAGTTCTTC. Translation: CASSLPATAEQFF.

This clonotype occurred many times. V usage is TRBV6-4 and J usage is TRBJ2-1; D possibly corresponds to TRBD2 (6 bases). Trimming stripped 5 bases from V and 2 bases from J, with 10 bases between. The germline V gene has CDR1 MRHNA and CDR2 SNTAGT. This CDR3 contains 14 residues. The CDR3 reads CASSRGGTYNEQFF. CDR3 sequence (DNA): TGTGCCAGCAGTAGGGGAGGTACCTACAATGAGCAGTTCTTC.

This clonotype came up many times. The V call is TRBV7-9, the J call TRBJ1-2; the D gene is possibly TRBD1 (5 bases). CDR1 and CDR2 (germline): SEHNR, FQNEAQ (reference sequence). Trimming took 5 bases from V and 5 from J, leaving 30 bases between them. The CDR3 is 19 residues long. The CDR3 DNA reads as TGTGCCAGCAGCCCCGACGGGCAGGGATTAGACCAGGGCCAATATGGCTACACCTTC. Translating it yields CASSPDGQGLDQGQYGYTF.

The rearrangement uses TRBV6-4 and TRBJ1-1; D is unclear. CDR1 and CDR2 (germline): MRHNA, SNTAGT. V was pared by 2 bases and J by 5 bases, with 21 bases between. The CDR3 covers 17 residues. The chain's CDR3 is CASSDVKVGRVKTEAFF. The CDR3 DNA reads TGTGCCAGCAGTGACGTGAAGGTAGGCCGAGTTAAAACTGAAGCTTTCTTT.

The table lists this clonotype with a few counts. V is TRBV6-6 and J is TRBJ1-2, with D hard to call. V lost 6 bases and J lost 10, with 18 bases in between. The germline V gene has CDR1 MNHNY and CDR2 SVGAGI (reference sequence). The CDR3 length is 13 residues. The CDR3: CASSPEWARSYTF. The CDR3 coding sequence is TGTGCCAGCAGCCCCGAGTGGGCAAGGTCCTACACCTTC.

Only a few counts were recorded for this clonotype. The rearrangement uses TRBV6-8 and TRBJ2-6; TRBD2 aligns across 11 bases. J lost 3 bases, V lost 1 base, and 8 bases had no gene match. In germline, CDR1 is MNHGY, CDR2 SAAAGT. The CDR3 length is 19 residues. The CDR3 is CASSYWVAGGPGGANVLTF. CDR3 bases: TGTGCCAGCAGTTACTGGGTAGCGGGGGGGCCGGGTGGGGCCAACGTCCTGACTTTC.

The chain employs TRBV12-3 or TRBV12-4 and TRBJ2-1; D gene unclear. V was cut by 4 bases and J by 5 bases, with 15 bases left in between. There are 15 residues in the CDR3. For the CDR3, the DNA is TGTGCCAGCAGTTGGGGTTTCGATGGAAACAATGAGCAGTTCTTC. Translation: CASSWGFDGNNEQFF.

V usage is TRBV7-2 and J usage is TRBJ2-2; a possible D gene is TRBD2 (7 bases). Germline loops: CDR1 SGHTA, CDR2 FQGNSA. V was cut by 5 bases and J by 4 bases, with 20 bases left in between. The CDR3 is 17 residues long. The CDR3 here is CASSRVGGGAVTGELFF. CDR3 nucleotide sequence: TGTGCCAGCAGCCGGGTAGGGGGGGGGGCCGTCACCGGGGAGCTGTTTTTT.

V usage is TRBV27 and J usage is TRBJ1-3, with no clear D. Trimming left V 4 bases short and J 0 bases short, with 16 bases between. This CDR3 comprises 17 residues. CDR1 MNHEY and CDR2 SMNVEV come from the germline V gene (reference sequence). The CDR3, as DNA: TGTGCCAGCAGTTCCGACCCCCGAGGACTCTCTGGAAACACCATATATTTT. Protein sequence: CASSSDPRGLSGNTIYF.

This clonotype showed up just a few times. The V and J genes are TRBV7-6 and TRBJ2-7; perhaps TRBD1 as D (7 bases). CDR1 is SGHVS and CDR2 is FNYEAQ in the germline V gene. CDR3 length: 13 residues. V was cut by 6 bases and J by 3 bases, with 12 bases left in between. CDR3: CASSRRDSYEQYF. In DNA form, the CDR3 reads TGTGCCAGCAGTCGGAGGGACAGCTACGAGCAGTACTTC.

This clonotype came up many times. The chain is built from TRBV6-2 or TRBV6-3 and TRBJ1-2; no firm D call. The CDR3 spans 14 residues. CDR1 is MNHEY, CDR2 SVGEGT, per germline. The V gene lost 5 bases and the J gene lost 5 bases, with 15 bases spanning the gap. CDR3 nucleotides: TGTGCCAGCAGTCTCCCCTTGGACCCTTATGGCTACACCTTC. Protein: CASSLPLDPYGYTF.

The chain carries TRBV5-1 and TRBJ1-4; D remains ambiguous. V lost 0 bases, J lost 10 bases, and 16 bases lay in between. The V gene's germline CDR1 is SGHRS and CDR2 YFSETQ. The CDR3 extends over 15 amino acids. CDR3 coding DNA: TGCGCCAGCAGCTTGGAAAGTGCCCTGGGTGTAAAACTGTTTTTT. As protein: CASSLESALGVKLFF.

The chain uses TRBV7-4 and TRBJ2-6; D may be TRBD1 (6 bases). The CDR3 has 15 residues. V lost 7 bases and J 3 bases, leaving 13 bases between the germline ends. CDR1 and CDR2 from the germline V gene are SGHVT and SQSDAQ. The CDR3 here is CASKTGIYGANVLTF. The DNA of the CDR3 is TGTGCCAGCAAAACAGGGATCTATGGGGCCAACGTCCTGACTTTC. The whole variable domain, remainder taken from reference TRBV7-4 and TRBJ2-6, is GAGVSQSPRYKVAKRGRDVALRCDSISGHVTLYWYRQTLGQGSEVLTYSQSDAQRDKSGRPSGRFSAERPERSVSTLKIQRTEQGDSAVYLCASKTGIYGANVLTFGAGSRLTVL.

CDR3 amino acids: CASSQDQGTNTEAFF. In DNA form, the CDR3 reads TGCGCCAGCAGCCAAGATCAAGGGACGAACACTGAAGCTTTCTTT. The gene calls are TRBV4-1 and TRBJ1-1; D is perhaps TRBD1 (5 bases). Per the germline V gene, CDR1 is MGHRA and CDR2 is YSYEKL. The ends were cut back, 0 bases at V and 1 base at J, with 9 bases in the middle. This CDR3 has 15 amino acids.

This clonotype occurred a few times. The chain employs TRBV6-2 or TRBV6-3 and TRBJ2-1, with D possibly TRBD1 on 6 matching bases. Looked up from germline, CDR1 is MNHEY and CDR2 is SVGEGT. The CDR3 has 16 residues. The V end lost 2 bases, the J end lost 3 bases, and 14 bases lay between the germline ends. The chain's CDR3 is CASSYEGDGYYNEQFF. CDR3 DNA: TGTGCCAGCAGTTACGAGGGGGACGGATACTACAATGAGCAGTTCTTC.

J is TRBJ2-1 and V is TRBV3-1; possibly TRBD2 for D (7 bases). The CDR3 extends over 17 amino acids. V lost 0 bases and J lost 7, with 19 bases in between. The germline V gene encodes CDR1 LGHDT and CDR2 YNNKEL (reference sequence). The CDR3, as DNA: TGTGCCAGCAGCCAAGAGATCGGAGGGGGGGCTGAAAATGAGCAGTTCTTC. This translates into CASSQEIGGGAENEQFF.

The V and J genes are TRBV4-1 and TRBJ2-4; D remains unclear. Looked up from germline, CDR1 is MGHRA and CDR2 is YSYEKL. CDR3 length: 17 residues. V was shortened by 1 base and J by 2 bases, with 15 bases between the two germline ends. The CDR3 DNA is TGCGCCAGCAGCCAAGTTCCGTACCTAGGAACCAAAAACATTCAGTACTTC. It is translated as CASSQVPYLGTKNIQYF.

V is TRBV7-2 and J is TRBJ1-1; D call uncertain. Germline CDR1 and CDR2: SGHTA and FQGNSA. V gave up 2 bases and J gave up 1 base, with 11 bases separating them. CDR3 length: 15 residues. The CDR3, as DNA: TGTGCCAGCAGCTTAATATGGGGAAGGAACACTGAAGCTTTCTTT. Translated: CASSLIWGRNTEAFF.

The V call is TRBV9, the J call TRBJ2-6; TRBD1 agrees at 7 bases. The V segment lost 4 bases and the J segment 1 base; nucleotides outside the gene matches: 8. The CDR3 totals 17 residues. CDR1 and CDR2 from the germline V gene are SGDLS and YYNGEE. DNA of the CDR3: TGTGCCAGCAGCCCGGACAGGATAGGATCTGGGGCCAACGTCCTGACTTTC. Protein: CASSPDRIGSGANVLTF.